These 13 T cell receptor beta chains were all obtained from the same sample, sequenced in a study of CD8 T cells in ankylosing spondylitis. From the 5' RACE reads, TCRdb called clonotypes with MiXCR, one entry per CDR3 protein. The repertoire holds a few hundred thousand distinct CDR3 sequences, roughly 20% seen once, with 3% to 4% in the top ten. Sample: blood, either unsorted or a sorted T cell fraction (not recorded which). These receptors were obtained from a female donor with ankylosing spondylitis or in good health (not recorded which).

The J gene is TRBJ2-3, the V gene TRBV20-1, with TRBD2 identical over 9 bases. V was pared by 5 bases and J by 1 base, with 4 bases of the junction left unmatched. The CDR3 spans 14 residues. Germline assignment: CDR1 DFQATT and CDR2 SNEGSKA (reference sequence). The DNA of the CDR3 is TGCAGTGCTGCATTAGCGGGAGGCACAGATACGCAGTATTTT. This encodes CSAALAGGTDTQYF.

The table lists this clonotype with many counts. The J gene is TRBJ1-3, the V gene TRBV7-2; no clear D gene. With 4 bases removed from V and 0 bases from J, the gap between germline ends came to 10 bases. This CDR3 is built from 15 residues. Germline values: CDR1 SGHTA, CDR2 FQGNSA. CDR3 DNA: TGTGCCAGCAGCTCCCGACTGAGCTCTGGAAACACCATATATTTT. Its translation is CASSSRLSSGNTIYF. Looking up the rest from reference TRBV7-2 and TRBJ1-3 gives the full variable domain: GAGVSQSPSNKVTEKGKDVELRCDPISGHTALYWYRQSLGQGLEFLIYFQGNSAPDKSGLPSDRFSAERTGGSVSTLTIQRTQQEDSAVYLCASSSRLSSGNTIYFGEGSWLTVV.

There are a few counts of this clonotype. This chain connects TRBV6-1 to TRBJ2-1; TRBD1 aligns across 8 bases. Per germline, CDR1 MNHNS and CDR2 SASEGT. V lost 8 bases to trimming and J lost 1 base; unmatched junction nucleotides: 1. The CDR3 loop spans 13 amino acids. In nucleotides, the CDR3 is TGTGCCAGCCACAGGGGGTCCTACAATGAGCAGTTCTTC. This encodes CASHRGSYNEQFF.

This chain uses TRBV4-3 with TRBJ2-7; 7 bases agree with TRBD2. With V trimmed by 0 bases and J by 6 bases, 17 bases remained unmatched. CDR3 size: 18 residues. Germline V gene data show CDR1 as LGHNA and CDR2 as YSLEER. This chain's CDR3 is CASSQDSGLPLFSREQYF. The CDR3 nucleotides read TGCGCCAGCAGCCAAGATAGCGGGCTTCCTCTATTCTCGCGCGAGCAGTACTTC.

Points on this clonotype: At one end the junction does not follow the germline gene, possibly because of a read error. The chain has TRBV12-3 or TRBV12-4 and TRBJ2-1; TRBD2 aligns across 9 bases. The CDR3 extends over 16 amino acids. CDR3 in DNA: TGTGCCAGCAGTTTAGGGCTAGCGGGACGGTACAATGGGCAGTTCTTC. Translating it yields CASSLGLAGRYNGQFF.

In its sample, this clonotype was seen a few times. The genes are TRBV6-5 and TRBJ1-1, with D hard to call. Germline CDR1 is MNHEY and CDR2 is SVGAGI. V was clipped by 0 bases and J by 0 bases, with 8 bases between them. The CDR3 has 15 amino acids. The CDR3 here is CASSYSKQMNTEAFF. DNA of the CDR3: TGTGCCAGCAGTTACTCGAAACAGATGAACACTGAAGCTTTCTTT.

This clonotype was seen more than once but under ten times. This chain connects TRBV4-3 to TRBJ2-3; no clear D gene. V dropped 0 bases and J dropped 0 bases, with 10 bases sitting between them. The CDR3 has 16 amino acids. Germline assignment: CDR1 LGHNA and CDR2 YSLEER. The CDR3 bases are TGCGCCAGCAGCCAAGAGCTCCTTACTAGCACAGATACGCAGTATTTT. As protein: CASSQELLTSTDTQYF.

V gene TRBV11-3 combines with J gene TRBJ2-2; D remains unclear. CDR1 and CDR2 from the germline V gene are SGHNT and YENEEA. Trimming took off 5 bases at V and 3 bases at J, with 13 bases between the two ends. CDR3 length: 15 residues. The CDR3 DNA reads as TGTGCCAGCAGCCGCGATGGCATCTACACCGGGGAGCTGTTTTTT. It translates to CASSRDGIYTGELFF.

This clonotype was recorded a few times. The V call is TRBV7-2, the J call TRBJ2-5, with a possible D match to TRBD2 (5 bases). Germline CDR1 is SGHTA and CDR2 is FQGNSA. V was cut by 4 bases and J by 5 bases, with 23 bases left in between. The CDR3 has 17 residues. For the CDR3, the DNA is TGTGCCAGCAGCTGGGCTCCCGGGATTGGAAACGGGGAGACCCAGTACTTC. Amino acids: CASSWAPGIGNGETQYF.

The rearrangement links TRBV7-9 to TRBJ2-2, with D tentatively TRBD1 or TRBD2 (7 bases each). V was trimmed by 4 bases and J by 13 bases, leaving 16 bases between them. CDR3 length: 13 residues. Germline-derived CDR1 and CDR2 are SEHNR and FQNEAQ (reference sequence). The CDR3 sequence is CASSYRQGGRLFF. The CDR3 bases are TGTGCCAGCAGCTACAGACAGGGAGGGCGGCTGTTTTTT.

The chain combines TRBV15 with TRBJ2-5; maybe TRBD1 (5 bases). CDR3 length: 15 amino acids. CDR1 LNHNV and CDR2 YYDKDF come from the germline V gene (reference sequence). V gave up 0 bases and J gave up 2 bases, with 10 bases separating them. The CDR3 DNA reads as TGTGCCACCAGCAGAGATCGACAGCCTCAAGAGACCCAGTACTTC. Translation gives CATSRDRQPQETQYF. The full variable domain, rest sourced from reference TRBV15 and TRBJ2-5, is DAMVIQNPRYQVTQFGKPVTLSCSQTLNHNVMYWYQQKSSQAPKLLFHYYDKDFNNEADTPDNFQSRRPNTSFCFLDIRSPGLGDTAMYLCATSRDRQPQETQYFGPGTRLLVL.

The gene calls are TRBV10-1 and TRBJ2-1; D gene uncertain. V was trimmed by 3 bases and J by 5 bases, leaving 8 bases between them. From germline, CDR1 is WNHNN and CDR2 SYGVQD (reference sequence). The CDR3 spans 13 residues. The CDR3 bases are TGCGCCAGCAGTGATCGGGTAAACAATGAGCAGTTCTTC. Translated: CASSDRVNNEQFF.

This clonotype appeared a few times. V and J are TRBV15 and TRBJ2-1; D perhaps matches TRBD1 (5 bases). CDR3 length: 14 residues. Trimming shortened V by 0 bases and J by 10 bases, and 13 bases separated the two germline ends. The germline V gene encodes CDR1 LNHNV and CDR2 YYDKDF (reference sequence). The CDR3 coding sequence is TGTGCCACCAGCAGAGATAGGGGTGCCCGCGAGCAGTTCTTC. Amino acids: CATSRDRGAREQFF.